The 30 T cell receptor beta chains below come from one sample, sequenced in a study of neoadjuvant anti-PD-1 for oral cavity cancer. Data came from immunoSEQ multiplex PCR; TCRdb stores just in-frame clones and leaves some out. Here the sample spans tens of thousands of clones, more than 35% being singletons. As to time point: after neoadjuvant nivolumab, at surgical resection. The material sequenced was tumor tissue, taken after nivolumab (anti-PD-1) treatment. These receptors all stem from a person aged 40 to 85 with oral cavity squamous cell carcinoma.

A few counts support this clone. CDR3: CASSLEAGRSSSYNSPLHF. The CDR3 DNA sequence: TGTGCCAGCAGCTTAGAGGCAGGCCGTTCCAGCTCCTATAATTCACCCCTCCACTTT. The genes are TRBV7-6 and TRBJ1-6; D is ambiguous. From germline, CDR1 is SGHVS and CDR2 FNYEAQ. V dropped 1 base and J dropped 0 bases, with 16 bases sitting between them. The CDR3 runs 19 residues.

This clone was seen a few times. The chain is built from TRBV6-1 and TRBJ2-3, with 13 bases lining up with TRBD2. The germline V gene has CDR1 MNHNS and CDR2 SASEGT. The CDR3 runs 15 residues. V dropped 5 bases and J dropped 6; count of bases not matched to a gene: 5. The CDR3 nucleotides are TGTGCCAGCAGTACACTAGCGGGGGGGGTTGATACGCAGTATTTT. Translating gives CASSTLAGGVDTQYF.

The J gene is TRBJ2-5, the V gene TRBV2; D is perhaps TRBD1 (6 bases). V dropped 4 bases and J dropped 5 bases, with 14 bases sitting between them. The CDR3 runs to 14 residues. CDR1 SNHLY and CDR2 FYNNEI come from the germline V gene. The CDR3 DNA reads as TGTGCCAGCAGTGTTCAGGGGCGCGGGGAGACCCAGTACTTC. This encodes CASSVQGRGETQYF.

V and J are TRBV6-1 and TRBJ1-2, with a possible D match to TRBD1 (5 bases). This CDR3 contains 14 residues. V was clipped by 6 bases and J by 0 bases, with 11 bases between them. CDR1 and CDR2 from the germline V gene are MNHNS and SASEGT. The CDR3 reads CASSRDGSNYGYTF. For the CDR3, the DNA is TGTGCCAGCAGCCGGGACGGTTCTAACTATGGCTACACCTTC.

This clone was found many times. CDR3 DNA: TGTGCCAGCGGACCGGGACAGGGGATCTCTGGGGCCAACGTCCTGACTTTC. Translation: CASGPGQGISGANVLTF. V is TRBV10-3 and J is TRBJ2-6; 10 nucleotides line up with TRBD1. The germline CDR1 and CDR2 sequences are ENHRY and SYGVKD. J was trimmed by 0 bases and V by 10 bases; bases with no gene match: 9. This CDR3 has 17 amino acids.

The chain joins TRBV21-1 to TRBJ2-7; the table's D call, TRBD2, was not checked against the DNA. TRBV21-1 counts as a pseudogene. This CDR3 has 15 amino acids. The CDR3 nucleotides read TGTGCCAGCAGCAAAGCGCTAAGAGGGTCCTACGAGCAGTACTTC. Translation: CASSKALRGSYEQYF.

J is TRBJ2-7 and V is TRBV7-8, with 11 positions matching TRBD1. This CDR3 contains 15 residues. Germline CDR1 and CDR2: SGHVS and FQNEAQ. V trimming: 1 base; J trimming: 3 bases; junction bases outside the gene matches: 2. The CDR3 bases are TGTGCCAGCAGCTTAGGGACAGGGGGCTACTACGAGCAGTACTTC. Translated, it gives CASSLGTGGYYEQYF.

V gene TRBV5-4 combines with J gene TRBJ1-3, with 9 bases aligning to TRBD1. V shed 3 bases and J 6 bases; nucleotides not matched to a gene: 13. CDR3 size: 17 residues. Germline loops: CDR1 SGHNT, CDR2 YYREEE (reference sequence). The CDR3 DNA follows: TGTGCCAGCAGCTCACTCCCGGGACAGGGAAGACCAAACACCATATATTTT. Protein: CASSSLPGQGRPNTIYF. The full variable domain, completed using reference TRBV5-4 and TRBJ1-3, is ETGVTQSPTHLIKTRGQQVTLRCSSQSGHNTVSWYQQALGQGPQFIFQYYREEENGRGNFPPRFSGLQFPNYSSELNVNALELDDSALYLCASSSLPGQGRPNTIYFGEGSWLTVV.

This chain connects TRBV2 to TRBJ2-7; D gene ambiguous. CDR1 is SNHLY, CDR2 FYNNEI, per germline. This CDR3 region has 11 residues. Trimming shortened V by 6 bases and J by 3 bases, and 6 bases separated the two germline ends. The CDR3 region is CASSIHYEQYF. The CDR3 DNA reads TGTGCCAGCAGCATACACTACGAGCAGTACTTC. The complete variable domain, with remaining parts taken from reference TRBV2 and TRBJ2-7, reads EPEVTQTPSHQVTQMGQEVILRCVPISNHLYFYWYRQILGQKVEFLVSFYNNEISEKSEIFDDQFSVERPDGSNFTLKIRSTKLEDSAMYFCASSIHYEQYFGPGTRLTVT.

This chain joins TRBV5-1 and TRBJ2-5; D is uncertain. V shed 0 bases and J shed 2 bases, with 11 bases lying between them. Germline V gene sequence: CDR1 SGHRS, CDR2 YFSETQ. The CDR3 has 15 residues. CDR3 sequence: CASSLASTVQETQYF. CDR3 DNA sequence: TGCGCCAGCAGCTTGGCCTCGACGGTACAAGAGACCCAGTACTTC.

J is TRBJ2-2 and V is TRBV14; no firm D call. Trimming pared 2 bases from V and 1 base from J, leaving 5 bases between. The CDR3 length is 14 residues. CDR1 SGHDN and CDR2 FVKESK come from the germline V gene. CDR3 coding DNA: TGTGCCAGCAGCCAACACCTGAACACCGGGGAGCTGTTTTTT. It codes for CASSQHLNTGELFF.

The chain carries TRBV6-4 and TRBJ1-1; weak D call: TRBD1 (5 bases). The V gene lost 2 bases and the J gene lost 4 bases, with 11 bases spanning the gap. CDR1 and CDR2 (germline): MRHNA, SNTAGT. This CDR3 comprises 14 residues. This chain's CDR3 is CASSDTRRGTEAFF. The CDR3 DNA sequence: TGTGCCAGCAGTGACACGAGGAGGGGCACTGAAGCTTTCTTT.

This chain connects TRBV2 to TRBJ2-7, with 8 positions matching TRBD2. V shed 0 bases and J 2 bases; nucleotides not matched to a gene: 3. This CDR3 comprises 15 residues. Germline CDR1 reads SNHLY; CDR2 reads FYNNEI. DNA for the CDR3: TGTGCCAGCAGTGAAGCGCGGGGGGACCCCTACGAGCAGTACTTC. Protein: CASSEARGDPYEQYF. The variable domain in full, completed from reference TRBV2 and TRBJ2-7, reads EPEVTQTPSHQVTQMGQEVILRCVPISNHLYFYWYRQILGQKVEFLVSFYNNEISEKSEIFDDQFSVERPDGSNFTLKIRSTKLEDSAMYFCASSEARGDPYEQYFGPGTRLTVT.

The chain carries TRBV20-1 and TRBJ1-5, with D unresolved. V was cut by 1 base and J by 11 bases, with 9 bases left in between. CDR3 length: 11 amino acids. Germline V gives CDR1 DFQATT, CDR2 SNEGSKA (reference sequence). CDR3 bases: TGCAGTGCTAGAGGCACCAAGACCCAGCATTTT. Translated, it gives CSARGTKTQHF.

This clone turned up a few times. The CDR3 nucleotides are TGCAGCGTGTCAGGGGCAGGATCCGGAAACACCATATATTTT. This translates into CSVSGAGSGNTIYF. This rearrangement joins TRBV29-1 to TRBJ1-3, with D maybe TRBD1 (6 bases). V was clipped by 6 bases and J by 4 bases, with 16 bases between them. The germline CDR1 and CDR2 sequences are SQVTM and ANQGSEA. This CDR3 has 14 amino acids.

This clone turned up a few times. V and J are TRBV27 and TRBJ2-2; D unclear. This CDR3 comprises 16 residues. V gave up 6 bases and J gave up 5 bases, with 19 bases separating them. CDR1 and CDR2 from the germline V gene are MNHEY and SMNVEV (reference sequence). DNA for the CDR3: TGTGCCAGCAGCACCGGGCGAACCCTCGGGACCGGGGAGCTGTTTTTT. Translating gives CASSTGRTLGTGELFF.

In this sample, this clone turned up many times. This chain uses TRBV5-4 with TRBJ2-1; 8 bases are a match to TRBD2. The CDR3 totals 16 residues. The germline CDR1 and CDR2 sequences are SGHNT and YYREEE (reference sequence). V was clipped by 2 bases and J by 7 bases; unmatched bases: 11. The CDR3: CASSLGGGGPLNEQFF. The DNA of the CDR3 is TGTGCCAGCAGCTTAGGAGGCGGGGGGCCCTTGAATGAGCAGTTCTTC.

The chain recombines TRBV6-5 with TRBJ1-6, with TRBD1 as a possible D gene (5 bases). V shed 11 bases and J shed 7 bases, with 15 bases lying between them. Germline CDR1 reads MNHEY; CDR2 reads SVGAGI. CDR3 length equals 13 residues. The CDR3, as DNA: TGTGCCTCCTCCTGGGGACTAAATTCACCCCTCCACTTT. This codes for CASSWGLNSPLHF.

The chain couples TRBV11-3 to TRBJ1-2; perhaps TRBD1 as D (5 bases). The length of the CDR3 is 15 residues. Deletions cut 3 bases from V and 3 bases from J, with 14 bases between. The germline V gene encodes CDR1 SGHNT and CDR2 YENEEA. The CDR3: CASSFERRGHYGYTF. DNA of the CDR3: TGTGCCAGCAGCTTCGAAAGGAGGGGACACTATGGCTACACCTTC.

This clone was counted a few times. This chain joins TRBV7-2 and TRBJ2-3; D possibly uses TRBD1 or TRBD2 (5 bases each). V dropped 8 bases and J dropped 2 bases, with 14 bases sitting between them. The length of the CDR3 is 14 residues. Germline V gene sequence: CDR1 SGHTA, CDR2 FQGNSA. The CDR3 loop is CASWGWGFTDTQYF. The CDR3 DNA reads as TGTGCCAGCTGGGGGTGGGGGTTCACAGATACGCAGTATTTT.

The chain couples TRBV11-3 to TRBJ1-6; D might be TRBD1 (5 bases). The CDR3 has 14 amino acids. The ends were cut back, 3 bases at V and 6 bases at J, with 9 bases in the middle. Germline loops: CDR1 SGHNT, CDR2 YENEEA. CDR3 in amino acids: CASSFGQANSPLHF. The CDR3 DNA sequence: TGTGCCAGCAGCTTTGGACAAGCTAATTCACCCCTCCACTTT. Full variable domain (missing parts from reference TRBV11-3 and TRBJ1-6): EAGVVQSPRYKIIEKKQPVAFWCNPISGHNTLYWYLQNLGQGPELLIRYENEEAVDDSQLPKDRFSAERLKGVDSTLKIQPAELGDSAVYLCASSFGQANSPLHFGNGTRLTVT.

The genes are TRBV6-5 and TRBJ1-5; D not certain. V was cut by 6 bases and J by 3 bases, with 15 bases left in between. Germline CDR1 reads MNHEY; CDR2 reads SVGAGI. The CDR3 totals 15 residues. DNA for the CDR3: TGTGCCAGCAGCCGTTACGGACGGGACAATCAGCCCCAGCATTTT. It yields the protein CASSRYGRDNQPQHF.

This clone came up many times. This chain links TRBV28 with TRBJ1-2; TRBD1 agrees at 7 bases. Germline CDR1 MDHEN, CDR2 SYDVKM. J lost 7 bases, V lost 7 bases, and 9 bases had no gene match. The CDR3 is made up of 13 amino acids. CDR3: CASTPRQGGGYTF. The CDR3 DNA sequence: TGTGCCAGCACCCCCCGACAGGGTGGTGGCTACACCTTC.

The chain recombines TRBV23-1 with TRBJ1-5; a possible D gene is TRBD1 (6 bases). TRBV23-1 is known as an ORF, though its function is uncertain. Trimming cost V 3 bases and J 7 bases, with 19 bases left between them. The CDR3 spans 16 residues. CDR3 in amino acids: CASSHPYREPGQPQHF. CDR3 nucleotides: TGCGCCAGCAGTCATCCCTACAGGGAACCCGGGCAGCCCCAGCATTTT.

CDR3 sequence reads: CASSSVNSYEQYF. The DNA of the CDR3 is TGTGCCAGCAGTTCTGTGAATTCCTACGAGCAGTACTTC. The V and J genes are TRBV27 and TRBJ2-7; D unresolved. The germline V gene encodes CDR1 MNHEY and CDR2 SMNVEV (reference sequence). Trimming stripped 4 bases from V and 1 base from J, with 8 bases between. The CDR3 sequence is 13 residues long.

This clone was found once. The CDR3 DNA follows: TGTGCCAGCAGCCTCTCTAGCGGGGGGAAAACCGGGGAGCTGTTTTTT. Translating it yields CASSLSSGGKTGELFF. The chain employs TRBV7-2 and TRBJ2-2, with 11 bases identical to TRBD2. V shed 5 bases, J shed 5 bases, and the junction held 7 bases outside the gene matches. From germline, CDR1 is SGHTA and CDR2 FQGNSA. The CDR3 consists of 16 residues. The full variable domain, with the rest looked up from reference TRBV7-2 and TRBJ2-2, is GAGVSQSPSNKVTEKGKDVELRCDPISGHTALYWYRQSLGQGLEFLIYFQGNSAPDKSGLPSDRFSAERTGGSVSTLTIQRTQQEDSAVYLCASSLSSGGKTGELFFGEGSRLTVL.

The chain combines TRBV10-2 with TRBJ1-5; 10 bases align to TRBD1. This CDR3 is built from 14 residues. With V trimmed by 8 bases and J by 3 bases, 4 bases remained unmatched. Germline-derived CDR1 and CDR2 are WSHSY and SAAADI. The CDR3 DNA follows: TGCGCCAGCGGGACAGGGGTCCCCAATCAGCCCCAGCATTTT. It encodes CASGTGVPNQPQHF.

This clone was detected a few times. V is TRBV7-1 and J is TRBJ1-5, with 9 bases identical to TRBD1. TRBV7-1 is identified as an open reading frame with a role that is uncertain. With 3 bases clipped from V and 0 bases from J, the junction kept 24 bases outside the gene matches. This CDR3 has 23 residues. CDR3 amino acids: CASSSGQGAPIPSTKGSNQPQHF. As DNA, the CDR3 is TGTGCCAGCAGCTCGGGACAGGGTGCCCCTATTCCCTCAACCAAGGGTAGCAATCAGCCCCAGCATTTT.

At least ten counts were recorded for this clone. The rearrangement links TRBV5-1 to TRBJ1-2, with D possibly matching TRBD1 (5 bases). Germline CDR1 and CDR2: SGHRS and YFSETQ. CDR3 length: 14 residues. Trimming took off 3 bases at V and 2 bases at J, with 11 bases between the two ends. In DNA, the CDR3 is TGCGCCAGCAGCTGGGGCCCTGGGAACTATGGCTACACCTTC. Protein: CASSWGPGNYGYTF.

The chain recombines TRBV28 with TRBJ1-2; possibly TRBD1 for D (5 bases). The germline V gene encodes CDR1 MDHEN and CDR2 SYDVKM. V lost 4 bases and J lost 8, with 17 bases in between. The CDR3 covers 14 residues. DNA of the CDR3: TGTGCCAGCAGTTCGGGACTGCCGTTTTGGGGCTACACCTTC. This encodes CASSSGLPFWGYTF.